Listed below are T cell receptor beta chains from one sample, sequenced in a study of cytomegalovirus exposure and HLA in healthy donors. Profiled with immunoSEQ multiplex PCR; TCRdb holds only in-frame clones, not every one. The sample has around 300,000 clones, approximately 85% seen once; the top ten hold approximately 2%. Input material: PBMCs. Every receptor here comes from a woman in her 40s in good health and CMV-seropositive. CDR3s include the opening cysteine and the closing phenylalanine or tryptophan. The order of the fields is clone size, V gene, J gene, D gene, CDR3 DNA, CDR3 protein. A D gene is named only where the DNA matches it firmly. Where a row states a size, it is once, few, many or the class of an expanded clone; other rows omit it.

clone_size: .
v_call: TRBV7-3
j_call: TRBJ2-2
d_call: TRBD2
cdr3_nt: TGTGCCAGCAGCTTATTGGGGACTAGCGGCACCGGGGAGCTGTTTTTT
cdr3_aa: CASSLLGTSGTGELFF

clone_size: .
v_call: TRBV30
j_call: TRBJ2-2
d_call: .
cdr3_nt: TGTGCCTGGAGTGTAGGTGGGGCCATTAGAGAGGAGCTGTTTTTT
cdr3_aa: CAWSVGGAIREELFF

clone_size: .
v_call: TRBV30
j_call: TRBJ2-2
d_call: TRBD2
cdr3_nt: TGTGCCTGGAGTCGGGGAGGGGAAACCGGGGAGCTGTTTTTT
cdr3_aa: CAWSRGGETGELFF

clone_size: .
v_call: TRBV10-3
j_call: TRBJ2-3
d_call: .
cdr3_nt: TGTGCCATCAGTGAAGGAGGACTAAGCACAGATACGCAGTATTTT
cdr3_aa: CAISEGGLSTDTQYF

clone_size: .
v_call: TRBV27
j_call: TRBJ2-1
d_call: TRBD2
cdr3_nt: TGTGCCAGCAGTCCTCAAGCGGGAGGGCGTTCTAGAGAGCAGTTCTTC
cdr3_aa: CASSPQAGGRSREQFF

clone_size: .
v_call: TRBV6-6
j_call: TRBJ2-7
d_call: TRBD1
cdr3_nt: TGTGCCAGCAGTCCCGGGACAGGGCGGTCCTACGAGCAGTACTTC
cdr3_aa: CASSPGTGRSYEQYF

clone_size: once
v_call: TRBV6-1
j_call: TRBJ1-1
d_call: TRBD1
cdr3_nt: TGTGCCAGCAGATACAGGGGAAGAACTGAAGCTTTCTTT
cdr3_aa: CASRYRGRTEAFF

clone_size: .
v_call: TRBV5-8
j_call: TRBJ2-3
d_call: TRBD2
cdr3_nt: TGTGCCAGCAGGCAGGCGGGACTAGCGGGACAAAATACGCAGTATTTT
cdr3_aa: CASRQAGLAGQNTQYF

clone_size: .
v_call: TRBV7-3
j_call: TRBJ2-7
d_call: TRBD1
cdr3_nt: TGTGCCAGCAGCCCCGGACAGGGGCGCGAGCAGTACTTC
cdr3_aa: CASSPGQGREQYF

clone_size: .
v_call: TRBV9
j_call: TRBJ1-2
d_call: .
cdr3_nt: TGTGCCAGCAGCGTAGTCCCCGGGGGCTATGGCTACACCTTC
cdr3_aa: CASSVVPGGYGYTF

clone_size: once
v_call: TRBV5-6
j_call: TRBJ1-2
d_call: TRBD1
cdr3_nt: TGTGCCAGCAGCTTCGGACAGGGTAACTATGGCTACACCTTC
cdr3_aa: CASSFGQGNYGYTF

clone_size: .
v_call: TRBV29-1
j_call: TRBJ1-4
d_call: .
cdr3_nt: TGCAGCGTTAGGACAGCGAATAATGAAAAACTGTTTTTT
cdr3_aa: CSVRTANNEKLFF

clone_size: .
v_call: TRBV19
j_call: TRBJ1-6
d_call: TRBD1
cdr3_nt: TGTGCCAGTAGTCTCTTCTCCTCCGGGACAGGGGAATCACCCCTCCACTTT
cdr3_aa: CASSLFSSGTGESPLHF

clone_size: once
v_call: TRBV19
j_call: TRBJ2-5
d_call: TRBD2
cdr3_nt: TGTGCCAGTAGTATGTTTAGCGGGACAAGGCAAGAGACCCAGTACTTC
cdr3_aa: CASSMFSGTRQETQYF

clone_size: .
v_call: TRBV5-1
j_call: TRBJ1-1
d_call: TRBD1
cdr3_nt: TGCGCCAGCACTTCCTTAACCGACAGGGTTACCGAAGCTTTCTTT
cdr3_aa: CASTSLTDRVTEAFF

clone_size: .
v_call: TRBV4-3
j_call: TRBJ2-1
d_call: TRBD2
cdr3_nt: TGCGCCAGCAGCCAAGCCCTGCTGCAGCGGGAGGGCAATGAGCAGTTCTTC
cdr3_aa: CASSQALLQREGNEQFF

clone_size: .
v_call: TRBV28
j_call: TRBJ2-5
d_call: TRBD2
cdr3_nt: TGTGCCAGCAGTTTATACGGGACTACCCGAGGCGAGACCCAGTACTTC
cdr3_aa: CASSLYGTTRGETQYF

clone_size: .
v_call: TRBV5-1
j_call: TRBJ2-3
d_call: .
cdr3_nt: TGCGCCAGCAGCTCGACAGACAGCACAGATACGCAGTATTTT
cdr3_aa: CASSSTDSTDTQYF

clone_size: .
v_call: TRBV30
j_call: TRBJ1-2
d_call: TRBD1
cdr3_nt: TGTGCCTTGGAGGTCGGACAGGAGAAAGGCTACACCTTC
cdr3_aa: CALEVGQEKGYTF

clone_size: once
v_call: TRBV20-1
j_call: TRBJ2-7
d_call: .
cdr3_nt: TGCAGTGCTAGGCCAGCCTACGAGCAGTACTTC
cdr3_aa: CSARPAYEQYF

clone_size: once
v_call: TRBV30
j_call: TRBJ2-7
d_call: TRBD1
cdr3_nt: TGTGCCCTCCTGGAAGCCGGGACAGGGCACTACGAGCAGTACTTC
cdr3_aa: CALLEAGTGHYEQYF

clone_size: .
v_call: TRBV9
j_call: TRBJ1-6
d_call: TRBD1
cdr3_nt: TGTGCCAGCAGCCCGGGACAGGGTTCACCCCTCCACTTT
cdr3_aa: CASSPGQGSPLHF

clone_size: .
v_call: TRBV5-1
j_call: TRBJ1-2
d_call: .
cdr3_nt: TGCGCCAGCAGCTTGGACAGCAACCCTAACTATGGCTACACCTTC
cdr3_aa: CASSLDSNPNYGYTF

clone_size: .
v_call: TRBV19
j_call: TRBJ1-4
d_call: .
cdr3_nt: TGTGCCAGTAGTATAGATCGTGTTGGTGCGGGGGGAGAAAAACTGTTTTTT
cdr3_aa: CASSIDRVGAGGEKLFF

clone_size: .
v_call: TRBV18
j_call: TRBJ2-7
d_call: TRBD2
cdr3_nt: TGTGCCAGCTCACCGACTAGCGGGACGACCGAGCAGTACTTC
cdr3_aa: CASSPTSGTTEQYF

clone_size: .
v_call: TRBV5-6
j_call: TRBJ2-3
d_call: .
cdr3_nt: TGTGCCAGCAGCTCTAACTTAGGGGCTAGCACAGATACGCAGTATTTT
cdr3_aa: CASSSNLGASTDTQYF

clone_size: few
v_call: TRBV10-3
j_call: TRBJ1-5
d_call: .
cdr3_nt: TGTGCCATCAGTGAGTCGAATGGCAGGGCAGGACAGCCCCAGCATTTT
cdr3_aa: CAISESNGRAGQPQHF

clone_size: .
v_call: TRBV7-2
j_call: TRBJ2-3
d_call: TRBD2
cdr3_nt: TGTGCCAGCAGCTTAGAGGGCGGGGGACTGGCAGATACGCAGTATTTT
cdr3_aa: CASSLEGGGLADTQYF

clone_size: few
v_call: TRBV2
j_call: TRBJ2-3
d_call: .
cdr3_nt: TGTGCCAGCAGCCCCAAATCAACTAGCACAGATACGCAGTATTTT
cdr3_aa: CASSPKSTSTDTQYF